These T cell receptor beta chains were read from a single sample in a study of blood T cell repertoires in COVID-19. Sequencing was performed with immunoSEQ multiplex PCR; in TCRdb, only in-frame clones are kept and a portion is missing. The repertoire consists of 200,000 to 250,000 clones, with roughly 84% occurring once and the leading ten covering approximately 7.3%. Sequences were obtained from PBMCs or T cells enriched from blood (not recorded which). Receptors were obtained from a middle-aged woman who had recovered from COVID-19. CDR3s include the opening cysteine and the closing phenylalanine or tryptophan. The D gene is left open where the match is weak. Clone size is not always given. Where it is, it says once, few, many or a class for expanded clones.

v_call	d_call	j_call	clone_size	cdr3_aa	cdr3_nt
TRBV3-1/TRBV3-2	.	TRBJ1-2	.	CASSPRGRDYGYTF	TGTGCCAGCAGCCCCCGCGGCAGGGACTATGGCTACACCTTC
TRBV10-3	.	TRBJ2-7	.	CAISELTTTYEQYF	TGTGCCATCAGTGAACTCACTACAACCTACGAGCAGTACTTC
TRBV15	TRBD2	TRBJ2-1	few	CATSSFPSGTSYNEQFF	TGTGCCACCAGCAGTTTCCCTAGCGGGACGTCCTACAATGAGCAGTTCTTC
TRBV7-2	TRBD1	TRBJ1-1	.	CASSPRGRNTEAFF	TGTGCCAGCAGCCCCAGGGGGCGAAACACTGAAGCTTTCTTT
TRBV2	.	TRBJ2-1	.	CASSNRERTYNEQFF	TGTGCCAGCAGTAACCGGGAGAGAACCTACAATGAGCAGTTCTTC
TRBV29-1	TRBD2	TRBJ2-2	few	CSGWTSGSGTGELFF	TGCAGCGGTTGGACTAGCGGGAGCGGCACCGGGGAGCTGTTTTTT
TRBV24-1	TRBD1	TRBJ2-3	.	CATSESGQGGVGDTQYF	TGTGCCACCAGTGAATCGGGACAGGGTGGGGTGGGAGATACGCAGTATTTT
TRBV18	.	TRBJ1-3	.	CASSPPSFGNTIYF	TGTGCCAGCTCACCACCCTCCTTTGGAAACACCATATATTTT
TRBV5-4	.	TRBJ2-1	once	CASSLSAGYNEQFF	TGTGCCAGCAGCCTGTCGGCGGGCTACAATGAGCAGTTCTTC
TRBV7-2	.	TRBJ2-2	.	CASSLAGTGELFF	TGTGCCAGCAGCTTAGCCGGCACCGGGGAGCTGTTTTTT
TRBV3-1/TRBV3-2	TRBD1	TRBJ1-1	.	CASSQETGGAGAFF	TGTGCCAGCAGCCAAGAAACAGGGGGCGCAGGAGCTTTCTTT
TRBV28	.	TRBJ1-1	once	CASSSSSTGTEAFF	TGTGCCAGCAGTTCCTCATCGACAGGCACTGAAGCTTTCTTT
TRBV24-1	.	TRBJ1-1	.	CATSDRNTEAFF	TGTGCCACCAGTGACCGGAACACTGAAGCTTTCTTT